This T cell receptor (beta chain) was observed in a study of shared clonotypes between healthy human individuals. Across the whole study: Each donor contributed plates that comprised three CD4 naive, three CD4 memory, two CD8 naive and one CD8 memory. Study-level points and caveats: The study found roughly 5% of naive CD4 clonotypes shared across a few donors.

Generated by immunoSEQ multiplex PCR, the TCRdb table keeps only in-frame clones and is missing some. The sample has about 2.1 million clones, roughly 95% seen once. The germline V gene encodes CDR1 LNHNV and CDR2 YYDKDF (reference sequence). This CDR3 is built from 15 residues. V shed 9 bases, J shed 6 bases, and the junction held 13 bases outside the gene matches. Only CD45RO-negative cells positively selected for CCR7 counted as naive CD8 cells, so terminally differentiated effector memory CD45RA+ cells were excluded. Points on this clone: Its antigen is still unknown.

The sequenced material came from naive CD8+ T cells from PBMCs. The gene calls are TRBV15 and TRBJ2-3; 9 nucleotides align to TRBD2. This TCR derives from a man between 18 and 35 years old in good health. Some clones in this sample may be carry-over from other donors' samples. For the CDR3, the DNA is TGTGCCACAAATGGGCGGGAGGGACCTGGGGATACGCAGTATTTT. Its protein product is CATNGREGPGDTQYF.